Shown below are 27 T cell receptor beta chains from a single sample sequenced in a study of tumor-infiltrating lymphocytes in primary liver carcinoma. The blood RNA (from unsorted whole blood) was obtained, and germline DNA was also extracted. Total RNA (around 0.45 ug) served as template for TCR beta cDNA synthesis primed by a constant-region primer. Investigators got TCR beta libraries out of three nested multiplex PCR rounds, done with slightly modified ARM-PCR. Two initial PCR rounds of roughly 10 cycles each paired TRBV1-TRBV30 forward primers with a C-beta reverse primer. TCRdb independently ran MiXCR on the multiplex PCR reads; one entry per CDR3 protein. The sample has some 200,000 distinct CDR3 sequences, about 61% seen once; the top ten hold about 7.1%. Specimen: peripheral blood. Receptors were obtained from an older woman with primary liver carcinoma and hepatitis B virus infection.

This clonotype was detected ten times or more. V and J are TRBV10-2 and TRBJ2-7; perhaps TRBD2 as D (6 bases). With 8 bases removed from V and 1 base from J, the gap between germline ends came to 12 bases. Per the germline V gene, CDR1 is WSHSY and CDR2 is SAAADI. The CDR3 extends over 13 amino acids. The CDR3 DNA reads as TGCGCCAGCGGGACTGAGCCATCCTACGAGCAGTACTTC. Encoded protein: CASGTEPSYEQYF.

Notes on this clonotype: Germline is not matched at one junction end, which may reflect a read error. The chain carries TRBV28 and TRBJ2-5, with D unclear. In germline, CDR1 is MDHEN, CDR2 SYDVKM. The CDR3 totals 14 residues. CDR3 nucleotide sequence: TGTGCCAACAGTTCGCGCCGCGTGACGGAGACCCAGTACTTC. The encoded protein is CANSSRRVTETQYF.

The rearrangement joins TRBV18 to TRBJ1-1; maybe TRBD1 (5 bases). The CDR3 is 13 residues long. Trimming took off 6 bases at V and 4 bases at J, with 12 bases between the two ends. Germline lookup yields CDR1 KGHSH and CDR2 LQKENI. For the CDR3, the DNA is TGTGCCAGCTCGCCAAACACAGGCACTGAAGCTTTCTTT. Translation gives CASSPNTGTEAFF. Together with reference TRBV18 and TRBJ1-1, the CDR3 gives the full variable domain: NAGVMQNPRHLVRRRGQEARLRCSPMKGHSHVYWYRQLPEEGLKFMVYLQKENIIDESGMPKERFSAEFPKEGPSILRIQQVVRGDSAAYFCASSPNTGTEAFFGQGTRLTVV.

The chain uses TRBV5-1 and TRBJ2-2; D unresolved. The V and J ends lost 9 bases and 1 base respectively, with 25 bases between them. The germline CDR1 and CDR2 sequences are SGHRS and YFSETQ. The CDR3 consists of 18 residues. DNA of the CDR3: TGCGCCACCACGACGTTGGGCGGAACGCCTAGGAACACCGGGGAGCTGTTTTTT. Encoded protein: CATTTLGGTPRNTGELFF.

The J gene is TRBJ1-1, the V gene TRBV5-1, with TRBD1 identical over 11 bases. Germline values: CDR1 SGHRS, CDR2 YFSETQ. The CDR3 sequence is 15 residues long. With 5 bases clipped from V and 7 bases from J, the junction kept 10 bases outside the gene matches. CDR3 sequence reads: CASRKGTGGVREAFF. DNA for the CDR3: TGCGCCAGCAGAAAAGGGACAGGGGGAGTTCGTGAAGCTTTCTTT.

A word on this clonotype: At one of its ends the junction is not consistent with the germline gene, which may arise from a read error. The CDR3 here is CASNKPTGGRTGELLF. The CDR3 region has the DNA TGTGCCAGCAATAAACCGACAGGGGGCCGGACCGGGGAGCTGTTATTT. The chain employs TRBV6-6 and TRBJ2-2; 10 positions agree with TRBD1. Germline V CDR1 and CDR2: MNHNY, SVGAGI (reference sequence). The CDR3 runs to 16 residues.

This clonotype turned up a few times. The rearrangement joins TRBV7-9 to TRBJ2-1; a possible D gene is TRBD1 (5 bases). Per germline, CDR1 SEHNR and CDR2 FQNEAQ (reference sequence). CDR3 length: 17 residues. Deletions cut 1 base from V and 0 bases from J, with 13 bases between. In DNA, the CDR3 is TGTGCCAGCAGCTTAGGTAGACAGCTCAGCTCCTACAATGAGCAGTTCTTC. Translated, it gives CASSLGRQLSSYNEQFF.

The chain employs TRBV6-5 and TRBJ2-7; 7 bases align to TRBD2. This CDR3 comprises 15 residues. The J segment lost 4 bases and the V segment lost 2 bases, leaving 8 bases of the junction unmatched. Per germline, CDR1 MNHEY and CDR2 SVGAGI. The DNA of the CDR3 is TGTGCCAGCAGTTACGTAGCGGGCGGGTCTTACGAGCAGTACTTC. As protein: CASSYVAGGSYEQYF.

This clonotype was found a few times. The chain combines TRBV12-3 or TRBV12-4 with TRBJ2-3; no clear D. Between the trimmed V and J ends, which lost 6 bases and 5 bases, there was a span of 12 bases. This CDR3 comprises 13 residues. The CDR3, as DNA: TGTGCCAGCAGCCCCCCCCCCGGAGATACGCAGTATTTT. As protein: CASSPPPGDTQYF.

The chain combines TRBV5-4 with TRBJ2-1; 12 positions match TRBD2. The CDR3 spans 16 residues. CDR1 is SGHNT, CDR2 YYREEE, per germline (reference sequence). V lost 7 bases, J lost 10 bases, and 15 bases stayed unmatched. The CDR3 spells CASARGTSGPRGEQFF. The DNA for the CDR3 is TGTGCCAGCGCGCGCGGGACTAGCGGGCCCCGGGGGGAGCAGTTCTTC.

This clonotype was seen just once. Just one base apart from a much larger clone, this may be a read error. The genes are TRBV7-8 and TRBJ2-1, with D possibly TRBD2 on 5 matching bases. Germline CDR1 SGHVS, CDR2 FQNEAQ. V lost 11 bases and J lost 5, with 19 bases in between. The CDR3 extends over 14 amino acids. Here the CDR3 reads CACYPGSLNNEQFF. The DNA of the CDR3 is TGTGCCTGCTATCCGGGGAGTTTAAACAATGAGCAGTTCTTC.

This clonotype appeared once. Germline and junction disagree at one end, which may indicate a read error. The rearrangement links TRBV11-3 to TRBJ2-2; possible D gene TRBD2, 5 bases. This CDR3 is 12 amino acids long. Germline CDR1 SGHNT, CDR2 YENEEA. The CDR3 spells CASSLVAGEPFF. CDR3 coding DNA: TGTGCCAGCAGCCTAGTGGCCGGGGAGCCGTTTTTT. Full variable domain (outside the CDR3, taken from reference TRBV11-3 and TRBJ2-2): EAGVVQSPRYKIIEKKQPVAFWCNPISGHNTLYWYLQNLGQGPELLIRYENEEAVDDSQLPKDRFSAERLKGVDSTLKIQPAELGDSAVYLCASSLVAGEPFFGEGSRLTVL.

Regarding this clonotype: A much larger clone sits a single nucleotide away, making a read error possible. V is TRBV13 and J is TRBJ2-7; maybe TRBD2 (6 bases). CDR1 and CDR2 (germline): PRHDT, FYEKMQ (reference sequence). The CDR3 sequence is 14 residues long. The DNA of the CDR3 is TGTGCCTGCAGCGGAAGACTAGTCGGTAACGAGCAGTACTTC. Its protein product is CACSGRLVGNEQYF.

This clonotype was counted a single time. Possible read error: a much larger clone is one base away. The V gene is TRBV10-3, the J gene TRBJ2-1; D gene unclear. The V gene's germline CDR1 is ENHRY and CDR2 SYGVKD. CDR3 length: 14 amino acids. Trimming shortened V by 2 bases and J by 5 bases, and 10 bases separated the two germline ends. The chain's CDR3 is CAISEAPPHNEQFF. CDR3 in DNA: TGTGCCATCAGTGAGGCGCCCCCCCACAATGAGCAGTTCTTC.

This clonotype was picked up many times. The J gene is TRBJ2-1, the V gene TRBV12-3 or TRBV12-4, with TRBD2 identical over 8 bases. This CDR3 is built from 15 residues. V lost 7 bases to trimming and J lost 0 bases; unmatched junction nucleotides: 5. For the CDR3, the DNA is TGTGCCAGCATTCCCAGCGGGAGCTCCTACAATGAGCAGTTCTTC. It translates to CASIPSGSSYNEQFF.

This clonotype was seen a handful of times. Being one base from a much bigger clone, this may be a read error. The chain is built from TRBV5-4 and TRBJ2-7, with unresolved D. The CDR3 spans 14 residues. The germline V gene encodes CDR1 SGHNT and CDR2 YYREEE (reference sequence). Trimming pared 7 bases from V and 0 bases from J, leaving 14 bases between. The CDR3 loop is CASGYASSSYEQYF. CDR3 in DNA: TGTGCCAGCGGCTATGCCAGCAGCTCCTACGAGCAGTACTTC. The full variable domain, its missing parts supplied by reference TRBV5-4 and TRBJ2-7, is ETGVTQSPTHLIKTRGQQVTLRCSSQSGHNTVSWYQQALGQGPQFIFQYYREEENGRGNFPPRFSGLQFPNYSSELNVNALELDDSALYLCASGYASSSYEQYFGPGTRLTVT.

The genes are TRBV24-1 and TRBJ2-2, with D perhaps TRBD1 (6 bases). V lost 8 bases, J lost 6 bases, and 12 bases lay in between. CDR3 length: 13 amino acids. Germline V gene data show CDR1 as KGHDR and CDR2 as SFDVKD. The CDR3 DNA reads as TGTGCCACCATGAACAGGGACGCCGGGGAGCTGTTTTTT. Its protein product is CATMNRDAGELFF.

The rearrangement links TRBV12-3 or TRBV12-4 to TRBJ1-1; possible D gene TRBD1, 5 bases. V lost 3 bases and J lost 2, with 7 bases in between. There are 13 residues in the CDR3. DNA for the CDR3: TGTGCCAGCAGTTTTGGGGGAAACACTGAAGCTTTCTTT. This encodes CASSFGGNTEAFF.

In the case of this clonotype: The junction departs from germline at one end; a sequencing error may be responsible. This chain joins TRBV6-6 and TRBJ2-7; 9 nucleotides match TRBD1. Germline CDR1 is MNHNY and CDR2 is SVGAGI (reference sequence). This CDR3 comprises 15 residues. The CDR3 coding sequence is TGTGCCAACAGTTACGCGGGACAGGGTTCCCACGAGCACTACTTC. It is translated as CANSYAGQGSHEHYF.

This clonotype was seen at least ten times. CDR3 sequence (DNA): TGTGCCAGCAGCTTAGGATGGGCAGGGGCCAAAAACATTCAGTACTTC. Translation: CASSLGWAGAKNIQYF. The chain has TRBV11-3 and TRBJ2-4; the D gene is possibly TRBD1 (5 bases). There are 16 residues in the CDR3. Trimming stripped 1 base from V and 1 base from J, with 11 bases between. CDR1 and CDR2 from the germline V gene are SGHNT and YENEEA.

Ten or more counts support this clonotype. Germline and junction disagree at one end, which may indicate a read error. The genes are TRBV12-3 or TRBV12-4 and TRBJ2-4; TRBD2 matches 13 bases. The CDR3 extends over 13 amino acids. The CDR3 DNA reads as TGTGCCAGCAGTTTAAGGACTAGCGGGAGTTTCCACTTC. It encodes CASSLRTSGSFHF.

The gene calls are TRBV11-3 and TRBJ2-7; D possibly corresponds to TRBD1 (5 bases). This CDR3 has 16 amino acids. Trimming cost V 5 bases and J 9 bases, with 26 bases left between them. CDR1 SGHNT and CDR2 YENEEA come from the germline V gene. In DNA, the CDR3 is TGTGCCAGCAGCCCGAACTGGCAGGGCAACTCCCACGGGCAGTACTTC. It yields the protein CASSPNWQGNSHGQYF.

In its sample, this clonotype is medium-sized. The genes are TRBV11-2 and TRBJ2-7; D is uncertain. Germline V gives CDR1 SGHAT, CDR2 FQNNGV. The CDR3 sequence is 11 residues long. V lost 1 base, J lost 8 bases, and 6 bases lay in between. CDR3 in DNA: TGTGCCAGCAGCTTAGCAGGCCAGCAGTACTTC. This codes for CASSLAGQQYF.

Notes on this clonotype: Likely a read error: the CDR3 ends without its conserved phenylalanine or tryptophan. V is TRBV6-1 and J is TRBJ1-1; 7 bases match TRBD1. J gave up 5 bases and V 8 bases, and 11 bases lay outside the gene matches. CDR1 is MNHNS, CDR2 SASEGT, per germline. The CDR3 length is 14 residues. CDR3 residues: CASEPIGGWTEAFL. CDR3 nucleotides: TGTGCCAGCGAACCAATAGGGGGCTGGACTGAAGCTTTCCTT.

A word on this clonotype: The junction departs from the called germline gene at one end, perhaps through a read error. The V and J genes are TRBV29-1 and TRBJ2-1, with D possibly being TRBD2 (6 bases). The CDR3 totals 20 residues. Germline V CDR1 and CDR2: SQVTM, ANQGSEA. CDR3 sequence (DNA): TGCAGCGCTCCCGCGTTGGGTGTTCGGGAGAACAGAAAATCATACAATGAGCATTTCTTC. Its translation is CSAPALGVRENRKSYNEHFF.

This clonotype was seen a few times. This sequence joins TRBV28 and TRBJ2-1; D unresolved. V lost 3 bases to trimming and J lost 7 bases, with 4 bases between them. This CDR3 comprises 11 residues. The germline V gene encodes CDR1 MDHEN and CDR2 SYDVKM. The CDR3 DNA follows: TGTGCCAGCAGTTTCAAAAATGAGCAGTTCTTC. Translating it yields CASSFKNEQFF.

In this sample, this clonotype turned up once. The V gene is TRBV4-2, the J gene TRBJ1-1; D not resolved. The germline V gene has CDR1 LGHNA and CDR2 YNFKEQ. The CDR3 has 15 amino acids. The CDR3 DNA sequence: TGTGACAACAGCCAAGAACCAGTCATGAACACTGAAGCTTTCTTT. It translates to CDNSQEPVMNTEAFF.